The sequence of this T cell receptor (beta chain) was determined in a study of blood T cells in healthy people across ages. This clonotype was counted a few times. With a J-beta primer mix and a sample-barcoded 5' primer, a second PCR ran roughly 6 to 12 cycles. Via MiXCR, TCRdb re-called the 5' RACE reads, giving one row per CDR3 protein. The sample includes some 760,000 distinct CDR3 sequences, around 25% of them seen just once. These sequences were also reported in another study, on T cells of mothers and their children.

The receptor was isolated from a boy aged 10-17 years in good health. Specimen: blood.

In DNA form, the CDR3 reads TGTGCCAGCAATCCCCGGATTGGGACCCGACCTGAAGCTTTCTTT. It translates to CASNPRIGTRPEAFF. The J gene is TRBJ1-1, the V gene TRBV28; D may be TRBD1 (5 bases). The CDR3 runs 15 residues. Trimming cost V 7 bases and J 6 bases, with 21 bases left between them. The V gene's germline CDR1 is MDHEN and CDR2 SYDVKM. Looking up the rest from reference TRBV28 and TRBJ1-1 gives the full variable domain: DVKVTQSSRYLVKRTGEKVFLECVQDMDHENMFWYRQDPGLGLRLIYFSYDVKMKEKGDIPEGYSVSREKKERFSLILESASTNQTSMYLCASNPRIGTRPEAFFGQGTRLTVV.